Listed below are T cell receptor beta chains from one sample, sequenced in a study of cytomegalovirus exposure and HLA in healthy donors. Clones were read by immunoSEQ multiplex PCR, and TCRdb kept only the in-frame ones, dropping some. The sample consists of hundreds of thousands of clones, around 79% of them appearing once. Input material: PBMCs. The receptors were sampled from a male donor in good health and CMV-seronegative. Each CDR3 is given with its conserved first and last residue. The order of the fields is V gene, J gene, CDR3 protein.

V: TRBV10-3; J: TRBJ2-7; CDR3: CAISEPRQDPTYEQYF
V: TRBV6-1; J: TRBJ2-2; CDR3: CASNPTSPTGELFF
V: TRBV4-2; J: TRBJ2-7; CDR3: CASSQEGTGVDEQYF
V: TRBV30; J: TRBJ1-2; CDR3: CAWSNAGGSDGYTF
V: TRBV9; J: TRBJ2-1; CDR3: CASSVPRDTQASLIYNEQFF
V: TRBV7-8; J: TRBJ2-1; CDR3: CASSLGQGIDEQFF
V: TRBV28; J: TRBJ2-3; CDR3: CASSFGGGTDTQYF
V: TRBV7-3; J: TRBJ1-1; CDR3: CASSSTGQGNTEAFF
V: TRBV7-2; J: TRBJ1-2; CDR3: CASSLVTGNYGYTF
V: TRBV5-4; J: TRBJ1-4; CDR3: CASKQQGLTNEKLFF
V: TRBV27; J: TRBJ2-7; CDR3: CASSPLWTSGATTMQYF
V: TRBV14; J: TRBJ2-7; CDR3: CASSQVYYEQYF
V: TRBV29-1; J: TRBJ1-1; CDR3: CSVARGQNTEAFF
V: TRBV11-3; J: TRBJ2-2; CDR3: CASSLSRGLSPNTGELFF
V: TRBV2; J: TRBJ1-5; CDR3: CASTPGGQPQHF
V: TRBV5-6; J: TRBJ2-7; CDR3: CASSLFGNYEQYF
V: TRBV19; J: TRBJ2-3; CDR3: CASSMGDYTDTQYF
V: TRBV5-1; J: TRBJ1-1; CDR3: CASRSGARGGRTEAFF
V: TRBV30; J: .; CDR3: CAWTRLASEQYF
V: TRBV7-2; J: TRBJ2-7; CDR3: CASSLALRGDSYEQYF
V: TRBV2; J: TRBJ2-5; CDR3: CASTLRQGKETQYF
V: TRBV19; J: TRBJ1-1; CDR3: CASSMAFRDRTEAFF
V: TRBV7-8; J: TRBJ2-7; CDR3: CASSLGLAEIYEQYF
V: TRBV5-5; J: TRBJ1-4; CDR3: CASSLSTGWANEKLFF
V: TRBV13; J: TRBJ1-1; CDR3: CASRLQVALAGAFF
V: TRBV19; J: TRBJ1-6; CDR3: CASRQLINSPLHF